The 10 T cell receptor beta chains below all came from one sample that was sequenced in a study of blood T cell repertoires in COVID-19. The method was immunoSEQ multiplex PCR; TCRdb's version includes in-frame clones alone and lacks a portion of them. The sample has roughly 240,000 clones; roughly 86% are singletons. Source material: PBMCs or T cells enriched from blood (not recorded which). The receptors were sampled from a woman aged 25 to 39 with acute COVID-19.

V usage is TRBV5-6 and J usage is TRBJ1-2; no clear D. V dropped 7 bases and J dropped 1 base, with 11 bases sitting between them. Germline CDR1 is SGHDT and CDR2 is YYEEEE. This CDR3 contains 13 residues. The CDR3 DNA reads TGTGCCAGCGGACCTAGCAATAACTATGGCTACACCTTC. This encodes CASGPSNNYGYTF.

This clone has only one observation. CDR3 in DNA: TGTGCCGCGGGGAGGGATCCGGGCCCCATTTATGGCTACACCTTC. It yields the protein CAAGRDPGPIYGYTF. The rearrangement joins TRBV2 to TRBJ1-2; D is ambiguous. Germline V gives CDR1 SNHLY, CDR2 FYNNEI. Trimming cost V 11 bases and J 5 bases, with 24 bases left between them. The CDR3 covers 15 residues.

The chain couples TRBV30 to TRBJ1-2, with no clear D. Germline assignment: CDR1 GTSNPN and CDR2 SVGIG (reference sequence). V was shortened by 3 bases and J by 2 bases, with 10 bases between the two germline ends. The CDR3 runs 13 residues. The DNA of the CDR3 is TGTGCCTGGAGATCACAGACCAACTATGGCTACACCTTC. As protein: CAWRSQTNYGYTF.

This clone was recorded once. The gene calls are TRBV4-1 and TRBJ2-7; 9 bases are shared with TRBD2. This CDR3 has 16 residues. J lost 2 bases, V lost 4 bases, and 9 bases had no gene match. Germline CDR1 and CDR2: MGHRA and YSYEKL. The CDR3 region has the DNA TGCGCCAGCAGCCCCTTTGACCTAGCGGGAACCTACGAGCAGTACTTC. Translation: CASSPFDLAGTYEQYF.

J is TRBJ2-3 and V is TRBV11-3; 7 bases map to TRBD1. V lost 5 bases and J lost 2; bases outside the gene matches: 7. The CDR3 runs to 15 residues. Germline CDR1 is SGHNT and CDR2 is YENEEA. The CDR3 reads CASSPGQAITDTQYF. The CDR3 nucleotides read TGTGCCAGCAGCCCCGGACAGGCAATCACAGATACGCAGTATTTT. Full variable domain (missing parts from reference TRBV11-3 and TRBJ2-3): EAGVVQSPRYKIIEKKQPVAFWCNPISGHNTLYWYLQNLGQGPELLIRYENEEAVDDSQLPKDRFSAERLKGVDSTLKIQPAELGDSAVYLCASSPGQAITDTQYFGPGTRLTVL.

The rearrangement uses TRBV7-6 and TRBJ1-3, with 11 positions matching TRBD1. In germline, CDR1 is SGHVS, CDR2 FNYEAQ. This CDR3 region has 14 residues. The V gene end was trimmed by 6 bases and the J gene end by 2 bases; junction bases not matched to a gene: 0. The CDR3 DNA reads as TGTGCCAGCAGGGGACAGGGGGCTGGAAACACCATATATTTT. Translating it yields CASRGQGAGNTIYF.

This rearrangement joins TRBV5-4 to TRBJ1-3, with 9 nucleotides matching TRBD1. V was pared by 0 bases and J by 4 bases, with 8 bases of the junction left unmatched. CDR3 length equals 17 residues. Looked up from germline, CDR1 is SGHNT and CDR2 is YYREEE (reference sequence). The CDR3 region has the DNA TGTGCCAGCAGCTTGGACCTCGGACAGGGGCCGGGAAACACCATATATTTT. It specifies CASSLDLGQGPGNTIYF.

V is TRBV19 and J is TRBJ2-7; 7 bases match TRBD2. CDR1 is LNHDA, CDR2 SQIVND, per germline (reference sequence). This CDR3 comprises 14 residues. V shed 4 bases, J shed 7 bases, and the junction held 10 bases outside the gene matches. The CDR3 loop reads CASSRVAGAREQYF. The CDR3 coding sequence is TGTGCCAGTAGTAGGGTAGCGGGCGCGCGGGAGCAGTACTTC. The whole variable domain, filled in from reference TRBV19 and TRBJ2-7, reads DGGITQSPKYLFRKEGQNVTLSCEQNLNHDAMYWYRQDPGQGLRLIYYSQIVNDFQKGDIAEGYSVSREKKESFPLTVTSAQKNPTAFYLCASSRVAGAREQYFGPGTRLTVT.

This chain joins TRBV7-2 and TRBJ1-2; 8 positions match TRBD1. Germline V gives CDR1 SGHTA, CDR2 FQGNSA. V lost 3 bases and J lost 4; bases outside the gene matches: 4. The CDR3 spans 14 residues. The CDR3 DNA reads as TGTGCCAGCAGCTTCGACAGGGGCCCCTATGGCTACACCTTC. Protein product: CASSFDRGPYGYTF.

This chain links TRBV7-2 with TRBJ1-4, with 10 bases identical to TRBD1. Trimming removed 5 bases from V and 3 bases from J; junction bases left unmatched: 6. Germline CDR1 reads SGHTA; CDR2 reads FQGNSA. The CDR3 contains 16 residues. DNA of the CDR3: TGTGCCAGCAGCAAGGGACAGGGGAATGCTAATGAAAAACTGTTTTTT. It yields the protein CASSKGQGNANEKLFF.